This T cell receptor beta chain was recovered during a study of shared clonotypes between healthy human individuals. The CDR3 consists of 14 residues. The V end was cut by 1 base, the J end by 9 bases, with 13 bases between. Germline-derived CDR1 and CDR2 are GTSNPN and SVGIG (reference sequence). In regard to this clone: Antigen: not known.

Method: immunoSEQ multiplex PCR; TCRdb's copy keeps in-frame clones and lacks some. The table lists roughly 2 million clones, 90% to 96% of them singletons. Study conclusions and caveats: The sharing of around 5% of naive CD4 clonotypes was seen across a handful of donors.

Sequenced material: naive CD4+ T cells sorted from blood. The subset denotes: CD45RA+ positively selected. The chain carries TRBV30 and TRBJ1-6; possibly TRBD1 for D (5 bases). This TCR derives from a man aged 18-30 years in good health. Here the CDR3 DNA reads TGTGCCTGGAGTGACGGGACTAAAGTTTCACCCCTCCACTTT. It is translated as CAWSDGTKVSPLHF.